This T cell receptor (beta chain) stems from a study of blood T cell repertoires in COVID-19. Study-wide background: Donors in the United States, Italy and Spain gave samples during acute or convalescent COVID-19. In each case, the material was cDNA or gDNA derived from T cells, B-cell-depleted T cells, or PBMCs.

V shed 7 bases and J shed 2 bases, with 12 bases lying between them. From germline, CDR1 is MNHEY and CDR2 SVGAGI. CDR3 length: 13 residues. Original analysis: It was from reference gene primer amplification that nucleated cell counts were estimated. Assay used: immunoSEQ multiplex PCR; TCRdb lists only in-frame clones, some missing. The V and J calls and clone size were taken over from that table, and D and trimming were inferred from the DNA. Of more than 60,000 clones listed, more than 75% were seen once; the top ten hold about a tenth. In Cohort 3, a recovered donor had either two negative PCRs, clearance, or symptom resolution.

J is TRBJ2-7 and V is TRBV6-5; a possible D gene is TRBD2 (5 bases). Sequenced input: PBMCs or T cells enriched from blood (not recorded which). This TCR was sampled from a woman aged 35 to 49 who had recovered from COVID-19. The CDR3: CASIGGRTYEQYF. CDR3 sequence (DNA): TGTGCCAGCATTGGAGGACGGACCTACGAGCAGTACTTC.